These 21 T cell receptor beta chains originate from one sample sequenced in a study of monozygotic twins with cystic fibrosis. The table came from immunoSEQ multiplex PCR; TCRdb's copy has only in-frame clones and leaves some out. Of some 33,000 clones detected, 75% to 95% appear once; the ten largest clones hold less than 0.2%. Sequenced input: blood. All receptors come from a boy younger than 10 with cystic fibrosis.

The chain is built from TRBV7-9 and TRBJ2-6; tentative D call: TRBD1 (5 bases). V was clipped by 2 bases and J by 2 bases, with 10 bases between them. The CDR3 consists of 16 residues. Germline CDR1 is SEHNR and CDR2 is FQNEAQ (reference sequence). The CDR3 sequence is CASSLFRAPGANVLTF. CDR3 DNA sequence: TGTGCCAGCAGCTTATTCAGGGCGCCTGGGGCCAACGTCCTGACTTTC.

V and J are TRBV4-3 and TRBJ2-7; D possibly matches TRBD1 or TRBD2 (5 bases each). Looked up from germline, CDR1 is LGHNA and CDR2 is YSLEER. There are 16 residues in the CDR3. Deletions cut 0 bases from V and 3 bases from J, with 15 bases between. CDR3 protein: CASSQDPGTHNYEQYF. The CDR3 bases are TGCGCCAGCAGCCAAGACCCCGGGACGCACAACTACGAGCAGTACTTC.

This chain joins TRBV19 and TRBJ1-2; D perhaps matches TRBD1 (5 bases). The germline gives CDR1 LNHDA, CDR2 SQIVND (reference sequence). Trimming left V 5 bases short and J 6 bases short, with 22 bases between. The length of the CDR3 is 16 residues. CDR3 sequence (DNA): TGTGCCAGTAGTCTTACCCCGTACAGGTCCGGGGATGGCTACACCTTC. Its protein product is CASSLTPYRSGDGYTF.

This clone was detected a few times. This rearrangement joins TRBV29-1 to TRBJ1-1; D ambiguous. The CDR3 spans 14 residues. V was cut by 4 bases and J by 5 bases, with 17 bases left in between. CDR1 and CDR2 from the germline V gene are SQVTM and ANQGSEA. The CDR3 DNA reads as TGCAGCGTTGGAGCCACTGTCCTAAATACTGAAGCTTTCTTT. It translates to CSVGATVLNTEAFF.

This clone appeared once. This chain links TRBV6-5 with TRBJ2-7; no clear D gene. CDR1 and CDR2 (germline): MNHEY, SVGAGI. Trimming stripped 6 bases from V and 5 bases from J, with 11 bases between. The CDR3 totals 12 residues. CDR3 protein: CASSLSGNEQYF. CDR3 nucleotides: TGTGCCAGCAGCCTCTCCGGCAACGAGCAGTACTTC.

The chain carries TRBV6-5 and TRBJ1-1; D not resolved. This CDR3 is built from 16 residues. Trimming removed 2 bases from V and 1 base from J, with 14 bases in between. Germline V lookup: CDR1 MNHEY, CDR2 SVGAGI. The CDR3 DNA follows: TGTGCCAGCAGTTACGCTGCGGGCCAGGAGAACACTGAAGCTTTCTTT. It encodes CASSYAAGQENTEAFF.

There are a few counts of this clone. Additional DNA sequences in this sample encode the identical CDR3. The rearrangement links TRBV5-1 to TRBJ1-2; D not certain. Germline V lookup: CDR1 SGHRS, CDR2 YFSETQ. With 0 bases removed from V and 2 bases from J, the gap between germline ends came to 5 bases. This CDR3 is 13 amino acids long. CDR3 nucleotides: TGCGCCAGCAGCTTGGAAGGGAACTATGGCTACACCTTC. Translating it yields CASSLEGNYGYTF.

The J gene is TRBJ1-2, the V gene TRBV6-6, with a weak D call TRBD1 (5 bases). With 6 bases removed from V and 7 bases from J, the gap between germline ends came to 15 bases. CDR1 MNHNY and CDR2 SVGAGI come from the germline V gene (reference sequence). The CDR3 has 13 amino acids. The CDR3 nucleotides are TGTGCCAGCAGGGGGGACGGGCGAGTTGGCTACACCTTC. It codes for CASRGDGRVGYTF.

The CDR3 DNA is TGCGCCAGCAGCCAAGTCGTACAGGGCTACGAGCAGTACTTC. Translation: CASSQVVQGYEQYF. This sequence joins TRBV4-3 and TRBJ2-7; possibly TRBD1 for D (6 bases). Trimming took off 1 base at V and 3 bases at J, with 10 bases between the two ends. Germline CDR1 is LGHNA and CDR2 is YSLEER. The length of the CDR3 is 14 residues.

CDR3 DNA: TGTGCCAGCAGTTTACAGGGGTGGGGAGATACGCAGTATTTT. Translating gives CASSLQGWGDTQYF. The chain recombines TRBV6-5 with TRBJ2-3; 7 positions agree with TRBD1. The CDR3 is made up of 14 amino acids. Looked up from germline, CDR1 is MNHEY and CDR2 is SVGAGI. J lost 5 bases, V lost 4 bases, and 6 bases had no gene match.

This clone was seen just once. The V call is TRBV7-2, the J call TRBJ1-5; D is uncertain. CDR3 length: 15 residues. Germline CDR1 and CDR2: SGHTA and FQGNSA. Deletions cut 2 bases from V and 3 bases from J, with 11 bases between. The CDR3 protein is CASSLRSGDNQPQHF. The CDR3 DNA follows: TGTGCCAGCAGCTTAAGGTCCGGGGACAATCAGCCCCAGCATTTT. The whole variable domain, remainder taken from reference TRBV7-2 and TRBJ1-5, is GAGVSQSPSNKVTEKGKDVELRCDPISGHTALYWYRQSLGQGLEFLIYFQGNSAPDKSGLPSDRFSAERTGGSVSTLTIQRTQQEDSAVYLCASSLRSGDNQPQHFGDGTRLSIL.

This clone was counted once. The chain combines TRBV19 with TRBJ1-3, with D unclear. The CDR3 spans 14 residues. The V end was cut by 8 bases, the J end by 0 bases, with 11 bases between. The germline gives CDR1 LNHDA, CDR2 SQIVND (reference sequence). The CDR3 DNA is TGTGCCAGTTCTATTGACAACTCTGGAAACACCATATATTTT. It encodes CASSIDNSGNTIYF.

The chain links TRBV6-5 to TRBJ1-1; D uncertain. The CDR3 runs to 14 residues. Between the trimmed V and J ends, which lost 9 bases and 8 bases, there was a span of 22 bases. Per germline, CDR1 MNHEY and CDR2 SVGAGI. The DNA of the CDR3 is TGTGCCAGTACCCGAGGTCAAGGGCCATACGAAGCTTTCTTT. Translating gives CASTRGQGPYEAFF.

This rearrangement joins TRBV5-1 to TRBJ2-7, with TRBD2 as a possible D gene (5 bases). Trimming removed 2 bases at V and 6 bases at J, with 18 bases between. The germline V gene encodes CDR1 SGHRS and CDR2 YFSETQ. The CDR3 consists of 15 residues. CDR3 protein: CASSLRDPEWVEQYF. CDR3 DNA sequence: TGCGCCAGCAGCTTACGGGATCCTGAGTGGGTCGAGCAGTACTTC.

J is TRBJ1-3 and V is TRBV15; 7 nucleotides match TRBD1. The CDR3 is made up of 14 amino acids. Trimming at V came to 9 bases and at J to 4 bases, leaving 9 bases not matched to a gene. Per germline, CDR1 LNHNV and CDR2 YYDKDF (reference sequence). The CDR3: CATEDRVMGNTIYF. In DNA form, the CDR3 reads TGTGCCACGGAAGACAGGGTGATGGGAAACACCATATATTTT.

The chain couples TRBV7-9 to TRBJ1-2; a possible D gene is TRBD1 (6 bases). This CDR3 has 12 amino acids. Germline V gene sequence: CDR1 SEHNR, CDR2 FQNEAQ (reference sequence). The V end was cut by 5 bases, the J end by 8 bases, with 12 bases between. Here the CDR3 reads CASSPLDSGYTF. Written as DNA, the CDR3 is TGTGCCAGCAGCCCATTGGACAGCGGCTACACCTTC. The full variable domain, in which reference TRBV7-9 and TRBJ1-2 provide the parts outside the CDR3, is DTGVSQNPRHKITKRGQNVTFRCDPISEHNRLYWYRQTLGQGPEFLTYFQNEAQLEKSRLLSDRFSAERPKGSFSTLEIQRTEQGDSAMYLCASSPLDSGYTFGSGTRLTVV.

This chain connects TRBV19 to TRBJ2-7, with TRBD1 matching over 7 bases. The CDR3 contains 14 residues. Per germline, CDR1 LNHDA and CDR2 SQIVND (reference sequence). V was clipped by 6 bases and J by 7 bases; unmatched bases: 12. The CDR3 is CASSPETGSLEQYF. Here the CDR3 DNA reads TGTGCCAGTAGCCCGGAGACAGGGTCTCTAGAGCAGTACTTC.

The CDR3 DNA is TGTGCCAGCAGCGCCGAGGGCGGGGCTAACAATGAGCAGTTCTTC. This codes for CASSAEGGANNEQFF. V gene TRBV9 combines with J gene TRBJ2-1, with TRBD2 as a possible D gene (6 bases). This CDR3 is built from 15 residues. V was shortened by 3 bases and J by 5 bases, with 15 bases between the two germline ends. Germline CDR1 is SGDLS and CDR2 is YYNGEE.

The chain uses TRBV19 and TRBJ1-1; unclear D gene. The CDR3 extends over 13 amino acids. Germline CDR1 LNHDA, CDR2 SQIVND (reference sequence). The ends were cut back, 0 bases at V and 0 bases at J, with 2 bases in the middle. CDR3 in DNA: TGTGCCAGTAGTATAGACCTGAACACTGAAGCTTTCTTT. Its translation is CASSIDLNTEAFF.

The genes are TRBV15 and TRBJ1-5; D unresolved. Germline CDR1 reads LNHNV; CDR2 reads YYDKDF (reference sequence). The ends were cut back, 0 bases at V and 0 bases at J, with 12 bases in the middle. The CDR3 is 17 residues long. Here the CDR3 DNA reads TGTGCCACCAGCAGAGATCCGGACCGCTATAGCAATCAGCCCCAGCATTTT. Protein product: CATSRDPDRYSNQPQHF.

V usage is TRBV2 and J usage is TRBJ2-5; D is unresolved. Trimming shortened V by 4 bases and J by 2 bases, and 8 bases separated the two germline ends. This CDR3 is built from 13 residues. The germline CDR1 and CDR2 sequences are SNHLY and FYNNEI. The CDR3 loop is CASSARRQETQYF. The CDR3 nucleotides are TGTGCCAGCAGTGCTCGGCGACAAGAGACCCAGTACTTC.